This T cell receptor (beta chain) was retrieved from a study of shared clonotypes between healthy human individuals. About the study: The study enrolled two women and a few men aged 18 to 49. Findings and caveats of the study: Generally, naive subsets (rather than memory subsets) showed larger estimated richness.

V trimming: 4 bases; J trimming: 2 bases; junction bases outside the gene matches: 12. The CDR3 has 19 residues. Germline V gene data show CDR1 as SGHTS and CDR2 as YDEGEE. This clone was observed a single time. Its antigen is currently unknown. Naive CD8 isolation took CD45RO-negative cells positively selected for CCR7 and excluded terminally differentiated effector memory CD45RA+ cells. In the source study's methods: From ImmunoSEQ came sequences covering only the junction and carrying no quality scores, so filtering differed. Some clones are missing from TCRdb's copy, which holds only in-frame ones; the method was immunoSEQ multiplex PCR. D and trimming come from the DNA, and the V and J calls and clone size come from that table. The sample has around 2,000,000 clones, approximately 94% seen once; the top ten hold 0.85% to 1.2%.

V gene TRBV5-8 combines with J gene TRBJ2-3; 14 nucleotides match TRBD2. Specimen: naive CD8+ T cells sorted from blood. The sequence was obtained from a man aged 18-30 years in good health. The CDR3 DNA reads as TGTGCCAGCAGCGAGACTAGCGGGGGGGCCTCTTTCAACACAGATACGCAGTATTTT. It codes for CASSETSGGASFNTDTQYF.